The clone carrying this TCR beta chain was seen more than once but under ten times. The antigen remains unidentified. This sample was taken from a study of T-cell memory formation after mild COVID-19. The CDR3 spans 16 residues. Germline values: CDR1 SEHNR, CDR2 FQNEAQ (reference sequence). V was shortened by 4 bases and J by 5 bases, with 18 bases between the two germline ends. Study-wide results and limits: Cross-reactive memory appears to have joined, as suggested by some responding clones showing up in pre-infection memory.

TCRdb passed the 5' RACE reads through MiXCR, listing each CDR3 protein once. The sample yields around 510,000 distinct CDR3 sequences, 20% to 25% seen once. This TCR derives from an adult woman who had mild COVID-19 (a few samples of this study predate the infection). Cell type and time point are not known. Sequenced input: PBMCs or a T cell subset sorted from them (not recorded which). The chain has TRBV7-9 and TRBJ2-4; maybe TRBD2 (5 bases). This CDR3 reads CASSSPRIGGENIQYF. Here the CDR3 DNA reads TGTGCCAGCAGCTCCCCAAGAATCGGAGGCGAAAACATTCAGTACTTC. The full variable domain, its missing parts supplied by reference TRBV7-9 and TRBJ2-4, is DTGVSQNPRHKITKRGQNVTFRCDPISEHNRLYWYRQTLGQGPEFLTYFQNEAQLEKSRLLSDRFSAERPKGSFSTLEIQRTEQGDSAMYLCASSSPRIGGENIQYFGAGTRLSVL.